The sequence of this T cell receptor beta chain was determined in a study of OX40 agonist ivuxolimab in advanced cancers. The germline V gene has CDR1 MNHNY and CDR2 SVGAGI (reference sequence). V lost 0 bases and J lost 7, with 9 bases in between. The CDR3 is 13 amino acids. Generated by immunoSEQ multiplex PCR, the TCRdb table keeps only in-frame clones and is missing some. The table records roughly 80,000 clones, 80% to 90% of them present only once. The TCR was taken from an adult with an advanced solid tumor such as melanoma, head and neck, liver or kidney cancer. The input for sequencing was CD4+ or CD8+ T cells sorted from blood, taken in a trial of the OX40 agonist ivuxolimab. The V and J genes are TRBV6-6 and TRBJ1-1; D may be TRBD1 (6 bases). The DNA of the CDR3 is TGTGCCAGCAGTTACTCGGGGGGCGTTGAAGCTTTCTTT. Protein: CASSYSGGVEAFF.